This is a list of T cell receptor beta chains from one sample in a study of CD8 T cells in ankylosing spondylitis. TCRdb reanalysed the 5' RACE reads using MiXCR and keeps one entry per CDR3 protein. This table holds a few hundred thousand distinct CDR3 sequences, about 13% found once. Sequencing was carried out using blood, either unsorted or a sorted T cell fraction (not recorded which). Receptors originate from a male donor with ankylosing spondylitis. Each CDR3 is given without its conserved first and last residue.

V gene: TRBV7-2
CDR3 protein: ASSLTPGSGYNEQF

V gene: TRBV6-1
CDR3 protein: ASTHTRDSGIYGYT

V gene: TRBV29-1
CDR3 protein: SVGGRLLQETQY

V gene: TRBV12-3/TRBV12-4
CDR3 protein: ASKQGANTEAF

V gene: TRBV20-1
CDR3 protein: SATRDDVPQETQY

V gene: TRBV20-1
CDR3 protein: SAGEPRGHQPQH

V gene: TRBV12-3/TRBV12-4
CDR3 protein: ASSWGGSRNSPLH

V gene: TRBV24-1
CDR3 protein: ATQSPYQETQY

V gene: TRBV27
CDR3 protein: ASKSPDGTDTQY

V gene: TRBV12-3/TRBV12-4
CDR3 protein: ASSFQTMNTEAF

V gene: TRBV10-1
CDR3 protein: ASSHYGLAGSYNEQF

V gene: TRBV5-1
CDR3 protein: ASSWVASGKGTEAF

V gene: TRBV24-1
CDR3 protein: ATGGSGSGSYNEQF

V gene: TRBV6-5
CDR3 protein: ASNSWGLDTGELF

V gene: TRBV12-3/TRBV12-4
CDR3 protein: ASSPGALGPLSNVLT

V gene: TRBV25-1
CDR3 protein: ASSELTGTGNTIY

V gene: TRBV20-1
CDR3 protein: SAETGVEVKNIQY

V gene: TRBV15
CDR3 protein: ATSSYPGPNYGYT

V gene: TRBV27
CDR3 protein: ASSFGTGGGNEQF

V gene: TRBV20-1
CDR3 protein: SARRATGGPPYEQY

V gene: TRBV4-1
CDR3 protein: ASGQGLAGDTQY

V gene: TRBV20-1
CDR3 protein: SALLAGGPSSYNEQF

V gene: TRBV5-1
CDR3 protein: ASSLLGEGYNEQF